A single sample is the source of the 27 T cell receptor beta chains below, sequenced in a study of CD8+ T cells in alopecia areata. Noted treatment: oral pan-JAK inhibitor, 5-10 mg twice daily. As the sequencing template, cDNA was produced by extracting RNA and reverse transcribing it. Assay used: immunoSEQ multiplex PCR; TCRdb lists only in-frame clones, some missing. The top ten clones hold 0.69% of a sample with about 190,000 clones, roughly three fifths of them seen once. Sequences were derived from CD4+ T cells sorted from blood, sampled at week 4, from a patient treated with tofacitinib. These receptor sequences come from a human donor with alopecia areata.

This clone appeared a few times. The chain employs TRBV25-1 and TRBJ2-3, with 8 bases matching TRBD2. The V gene's germline CDR1 is MGHDK and CDR2 SYGVNS. This CDR3 spans 16 amino acids. V shed 10 bases and J 6 bases; nucleotides not matched to a gene: 18. CDR3 in amino acids: CANKDILGGRLDTQYF. Here the CDR3 DNA reads TGTGCCAACAAAGATATTCTGGGCGGGAGGTTGGATACGCAGTATTTT.

The table lists this clone with a few counts. The chain uses TRBV28 and TRBJ1-2, with TRBD1 as a possible D gene (6 bases). V was cut by 10 bases and J by 8 bases, with 17 bases left in between. The CDR3 extends over 12 amino acids. CDR1 is MDHEN and CDR2 is SYDVKM in the germline V gene. CDR3 sequence: CATGLDSQGYTF. The CDR3 DNA is TGTGCCACCGGACTGGACAGCCAAGGCTACACCTTC.

V is TRBV27 and J is TRBJ2-5, with D tentatively TRBD2 (6 bases). Trimming left V 3 bases short and J 5 bases short, with 10 bases between. This CDR3 comprises 13 residues. Per germline, CDR1 MNHEY and CDR2 SMNVEV (reference sequence). The chain's CDR3 is CASSFFGGETQYF. The CDR3 DNA sequence: TGTGCCAGCAGTTTTTTTGGGGGGGAGACCCAGTACTTC.

V usage is TRBV4-2 and J usage is TRBJ2-7, with TRBD2 matching 8 bases. Per the germline V gene, CDR1 is LGHNA and CDR2 is YNFKEQ. The CDR3 runs 16 residues. V shed 1 base, J shed 0 bases, and the junction held 5 bases outside the gene matches. The CDR3 spells CASSQGSGESSYEQYF. CDR3 DNA sequence: TGTGCCAGCAGCCAAGGTAGCGGGGAGAGCTCCTACGAGCAGTACTTC.

V usage is TRBV29-1 and J usage is TRBJ2-3; 13 bases align to TRBD2. Germline lookup yields CDR1 SQVTM and CDR2 ANQGSEA. The ends lost 1 base at V and 0 bases at J; junction bases unmatched: 1. This CDR3 contains 16 residues. CDR3 sequence: CSVEGLAGGSTDTQYF. DNA for the CDR3: TGCAGCGTTGAAGGACTAGCGGGAGGTAGCACAGATACGCAGTATTTT.

The chain employs TRBV29-1 and TRBJ2-2; TRBD2 agrees at 8 bases. The trim removed 3 bases at V and 6 bases at J, leaving 6 bases unmatched. Germline CDR1 and CDR2: SQVTM and ANQGSEA. CDR3 length: 14 amino acids. Written as DNA, the CDR3 is TGCAGCGTTGAGAGTGTGACTAGCGCCGGGGAGCTGTTTTTT. Residues: CSVESVTSAGELFF.

The gene calls are TRBV27 and TRBJ2-1, with D hard to call. This CDR3 contains 13 residues. The germline gives CDR1 MNHEY, CDR2 SMNVEV (reference sequence). V lost 7 bases and J lost 10, with 17 bases in between. CDR3 region: CASNPLAAKEQFF. CDR3 nucleotide sequence: TGTGCCAGCAACCCCCTCGCGGCTAAGGAGCAGTTCTTC.

This clone was seen only a few times. The chain has TRBV29-1 and TRBJ2-3, with 7 bases that match TRBD1. V dropped 4 bases and J dropped 6; count of bases not matched to a gene: 13. CDR3 length equals 15 residues. CDR1 and CDR2 from the germline V gene are SQVTM and ANQGSEA. CDR3 sequence: CSVAPRQTRGDTQYF. CDR3 nucleotide sequence: TGCAGCGTTGCCCCTCGGCAAACCAGGGGGGATACGCAGTATTTT.

The chain recombines TRBV30 with TRBJ1-2; 8 nucleotides line up with TRBD1. Germline V lookup: CDR1 GTSNPN, CDR2 SVGIG (reference sequence). Unmatched junction bases numbered 1, after V lost 4 bases and J lost 6 bases. The CDR3 length is 11 residues. The CDR3 sequence is CAWTGGDGYTF. Written as DNA, the CDR3 is TGTGCCTGGACAGGGGGCGATGGCTACACCTTC.

The chain has TRBV7-2 and TRBJ2-5, with a possible D match to TRBD1 (6 bases). Trimming cost V 5 bases and J 7 bases, with 20 bases left between them. From germline, CDR1 is SGHTA and CDR2 FQGNSA. The CDR3 consists of 15 residues. The CDR3 DNA reads TGTGCCAGCAGCCCACCTCAGGGGTATGCTGGGACCCAGTACTTC. This gives the protein CASSPPQGYAGTQYF.

V usage is TRBV4-1 and J usage is TRBJ1-2; 10 nucleotides line up with TRBD1. The ends lost 3 bases at V and 7 bases at J; junction bases unmatched: 8. The CDR3 length is 15 residues. Germline V gene lookup returns CDR1 MGHRA and CDR2 YSYEKL. CDR3 sequence: CASSHDGQGVGGYTF. The DNA of the CDR3 is TGCGCCAGCAGCCATGACGGACAGGGGGTTGGTGGCTACACCTTC.

The chain uses TRBV4-2 and TRBJ1-1; D is perhaps TRBD1 (5 bases). V was shortened by 4 bases and J by 4 bases, with 22 bases between the two germline ends. This CDR3 contains 17 residues. Germline assignment: CDR1 LGHNA and CDR2 YNFKEQ. The CDR3 region has the DNA TGTGCCAGCAGCCTCTATCCTACGATCGGGGCGCCCACTGAAGCTTTCTTT. It yields the protein CASSLYPTIGAPTEAFF.

CDR3 in DNA: TGTGCCTGGAGCCACACAAACCCTACATGGGATAATCAGCCCCAGCATTTT. It translates to CAWSHTNPTWDNQPQHF. V usage is TRBV30 and J usage is TRBJ1-5; D unresolved. The germline V gene has CDR1 GTSNPN and CDR2 SVGIG (reference sequence). V shed 3 bases and J shed 4 bases, with 22 bases lying between them. This CDR3 has 17 residues.

This rearrangement joins TRBV18 to TRBJ1-1, with a weak D call TRBD1 (5 bases). The CDR3 is 15 amino acids. The ends were cut back, 2 bases at V and 1 base at J, with 11 bases in the middle. Germline-derived CDR1 and CDR2 are KGHSH and LQKENI. The CDR3 loop is CASSPVQGGNTEAFF. CDR3 DNA: TGTGCCAGCTCACCAGTCCAGGGTGGGAACACTGAAGCTTTCTTT.

The chain has TRBV7-8 and TRBJ1-2, with D unresolved. The ends were cut back, 4 bases at V and 8 bases at J, with 23 bases in the middle. CDR3 length equals 16 residues. Germline CDR1 reads SGHVS; CDR2 reads FQNEAQ. The CDR3 DNA reads as TGTGCCAGCAGCTCCCAGTCCGCAGCACTGGGGTACGGCTACACCTTC. This gives the protein CASSSQSAALGYGYTF.

The chain is built from TRBV6-5 and TRBJ2-3, with D unclear. V was shortened by 4 bases and J by 2 bases, with 4 bases between the two germline ends. The V gene's germline CDR1 is MNHEY and CDR2 SVGAGI. The CDR3 runs 12 residues. CDR3: CASSSDTDTQYF. The CDR3 region has the DNA TGTGCCAGCAGTTCAGACACAGATACGCAGTATTTT.

The CDR3 here is CSVWGQGGREQYF. CDR3 in DNA: TGCAGCGTTTGGGGACAGGGTGGGAGGGAGCAGTACTTC. This chain joins TRBV29-1 and TRBJ2-7; TRBD1 matches 9 bases. The CDR3 extends over 13 amino acids. With V trimmed by 5 bases and J by 7 bases, 9 bases remained unmatched. Germline V gene data show CDR1 as SQVTM and CDR2 as ANQGSEA.

This chain links TRBV10-3 with TRBJ2-1, with 8 bases fitting TRBD2. This CDR3 is built from 16 residues. The junction had 12 bases not matched to a gene; V was cut back by 11 bases and J by 0 bases. Germline V CDR1 and CDR2: ENHRY, SYGVKD. CDR3 protein: CASPRGLAHSYNEQFF. As DNA, the CDR3 is TGTGCCTCCCCCCGCGGACTAGCACACTCCTACAATGAGCAGTTCTTC.

This rearrangement joins TRBV27 to TRBJ1-1; D might be TRBD1 (6 bases). The CDR3 is 13 amino acids. The germline gives CDR1 MNHEY, CDR2 SMNVEV (reference sequence). The V end lost 4 bases, the J end lost 4 bases, and 10 bases lay between the germline ends. Here the CDR3 reads CASSSRRGTEAFF. CDR3 nucleotide sequence: TGTGCCAGCAGTTCACGCAGGGGCACTGAAGCTTTCTTT.

This chain connects TRBV25-1 to TRBJ1-2, with D perhaps matching TRBD1 (5 bases). The CDR3 has 15 amino acids. Germline lookup yields CDR1 MGHDK and CDR2 SYGVNS. V lost 3 bases to trimming and J lost 4 bases, with 15 bases between them. The CDR3 sequence is CASSDGRGRAYGYTF. The CDR3 DNA is TGTGCCAGCAGTGATGGTCGGGGCAGGGCCTATGGCTACACCTTC.

The chain recombines TRBV25-1 with TRBJ1-2; D is perhaps TRBD1 (5 bases). The V end lost 1 base, the J end lost 7 bases, and 10 bases lay between the germline ends. Looked up from germline, CDR1 is MGHDK and CDR2 is SYGVNS. The CDR3 loop spans 13 amino acids. CDR3 DNA: TGTGCCAGCAGTGAATTCAAGGGGCCTGGCTACACCTTC. It is translated as CASSEFKGPGYTF.

The chain combines TRBV30 with TRBJ1-1, with TRBD1 as a possible D gene (6 bases). The germline CDR1 and CDR2 sequences are GTSNPN and SVGIG (reference sequence). With 0 bases removed from V and 1 base from J, the gap between germline ends came to 15 bases. The CDR3 loop spans 16 amino acids. The CDR3 DNA reads TGTGCCTGGAGTGTACGAACAGGGAGGGGGAACACTGAAGCTTTCTTT. Protein: CAWSVRTGRGNTEAFF.

This clone appeared a few times. Within the sample, other DNA sequences also encode this same CDR3. CDR3 in amino acids: CASSLAGAYNEQFF. The CDR3, as DNA: TGTGCCAGCAGTTTAGCGGGAGCCTACAATGAGCAGTTCTTC. This chain connects TRBV2 to TRBJ2-1; 9 bases are a match to TRBD2. V lost 5 bases to trimming and J lost 2 bases; unmatched junction nucleotides: 1. The CDR3 is 14 residues long. CDR1 and CDR2 (germline): SNHLY, FYNNEI. The full variable domain, with the rest looked up from reference TRBV2 and TRBJ2-1, is EPEVTQTPSHQVTQMGQEVILRCVPISNHLYFYWYRQILGQKVEFLVSFYNNEISEKSEIFDDQFSVERPDGSNFTLKIRSTKLEDSAMYFCASSLAGAYNEQFFGPGTRLTVL.

The chain links TRBV30 to TRBJ2-7; D is undetermined. CDR1 and CDR2 from the germline V gene are GTSNPN and SVGIG (reference sequence). This CDR3 contains 12 residues. Trimming removed 3 bases at V and 3 bases at J, with 9 bases between. CDR3 protein: CAWSLGRYEQYF. Written as DNA, the CDR3 is TGTGCCTGGAGCCTCGGGCGCTACGAGCAGTACTTC.

This clone was counted a few times. The chain combines TRBV5-4 with TRBJ2-4; D is undetermined. The V gene's germline CDR1 is SGHNT and CDR2 YYREEE (reference sequence). V lost 0 bases and J lost 2, with 9 bases in between. CDR3 length equals 15 residues. The CDR3 DNA reads TGTGCCAGCAGCTTGGACGTCTTGACCAAAAACATTCAGTACTTC. Translation: CASSLDVLTKNIQYF.

This clone was observed a single time. This chain links TRBV5-6 with TRBJ2-1; no clear D. The CDR3 spans 13 residues. Between the trimmed V and J ends, which lost 0 bases and 9 bases, there was a span of 10 bases. Looked up from germline, CDR1 is SGHDT and CDR2 is YYEEEE. The CDR3 nucleotides read TGTGCCAGCAGCTTGGATTGGAGTTCTGAGCAGTTCTTC. Its protein is CASSLDWSSEQFF.

The rearrangement links TRBV29-1 to TRBJ2-1, with a weak D call TRBD2 (7 bases). The germline V gene encodes CDR1 SQVTM and CDR2 ANQGSEA. CDR3 length: 13 amino acids. Trimming removed 7 bases from V and 3 bases from J, with 13 bases in between. Written as DNA, the CDR3 is TGCAGCGCGAAGGGGGGGAACTACAATGAGCAGTTCTTC. Encoded protein: CSAKGGNYNEQFF.